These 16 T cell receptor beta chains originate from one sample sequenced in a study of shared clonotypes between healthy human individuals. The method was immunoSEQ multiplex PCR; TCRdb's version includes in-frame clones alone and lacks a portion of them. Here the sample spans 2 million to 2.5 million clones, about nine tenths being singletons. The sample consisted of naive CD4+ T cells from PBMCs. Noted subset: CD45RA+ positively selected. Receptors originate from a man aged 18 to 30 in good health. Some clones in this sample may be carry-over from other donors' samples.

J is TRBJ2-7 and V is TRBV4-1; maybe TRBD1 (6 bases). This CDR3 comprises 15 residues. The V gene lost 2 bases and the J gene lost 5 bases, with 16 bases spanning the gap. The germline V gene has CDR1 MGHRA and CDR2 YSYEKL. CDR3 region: CASSQLGTGRDEQYF. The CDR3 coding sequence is TGCGCCAGCAGCCAACTAGGCACAGGGCGCGACGAGCAGTACTTC.

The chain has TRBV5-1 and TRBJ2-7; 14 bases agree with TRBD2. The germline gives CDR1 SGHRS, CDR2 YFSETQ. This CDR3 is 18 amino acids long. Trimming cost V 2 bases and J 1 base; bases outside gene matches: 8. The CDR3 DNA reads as TGCGCCAGCAGCTTCGGGACTAGCGGGAGAGGGGGTTCCTACGAGCAGTACTTC. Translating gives CASSFGTSGRGGSYEQYF. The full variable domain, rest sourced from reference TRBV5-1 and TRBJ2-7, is KAGVTQTPRYLIKTRGQQVTLSCSPISGHRSVSWYQQTPGQGLQFLFEYFSETQRNKGNFPGRFSGRQFSNSRSEMNVSTLELGDSALYLCASSFGTSGRGGSYEQYFGPGTRLTVT.

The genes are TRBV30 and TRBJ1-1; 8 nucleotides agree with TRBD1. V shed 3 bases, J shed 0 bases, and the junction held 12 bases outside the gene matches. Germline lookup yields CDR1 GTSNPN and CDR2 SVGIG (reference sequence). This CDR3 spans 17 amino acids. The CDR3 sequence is CAWRVMGQEIMNTEAFF. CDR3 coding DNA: TGTGCCTGGAGGGTAATGGGACAGGAGATTATGAACACTGAAGCTTTCTTT.

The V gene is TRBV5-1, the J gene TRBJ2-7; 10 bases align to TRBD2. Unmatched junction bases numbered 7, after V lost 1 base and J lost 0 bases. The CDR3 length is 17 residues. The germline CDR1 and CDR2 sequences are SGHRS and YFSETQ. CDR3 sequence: CASSLRGSGRGSYEQYF. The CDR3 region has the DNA TGCGCCAGCAGCTTGAGGGGAAGCGGGAGGGGCTCCTACGAGCAGTACTTC.

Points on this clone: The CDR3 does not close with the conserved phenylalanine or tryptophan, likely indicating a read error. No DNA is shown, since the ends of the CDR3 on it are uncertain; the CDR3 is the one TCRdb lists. The CDR3 reads CSAASFTRGAI. The chain carries TRBV20-1 and TRBJ1-1. Germline CDR1 is DFQATT and CDR2 is SNEGSKA (reference sequence). The length of the CDR3 is 11 amino acids, counting both ends.

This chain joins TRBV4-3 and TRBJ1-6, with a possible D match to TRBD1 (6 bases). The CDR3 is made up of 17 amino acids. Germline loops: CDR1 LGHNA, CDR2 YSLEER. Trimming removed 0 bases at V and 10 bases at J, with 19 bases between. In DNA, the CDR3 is TGCGCCAGCAGCCAAGAAAGGGGGGCACTGGTCGGATCACCCCTCCACTTT. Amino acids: CASSQERGALVGSPLHF.

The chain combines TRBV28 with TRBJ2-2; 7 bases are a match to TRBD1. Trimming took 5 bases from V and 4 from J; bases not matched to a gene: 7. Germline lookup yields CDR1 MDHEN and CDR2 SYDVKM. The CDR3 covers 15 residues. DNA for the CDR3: TGTGCCAGCAGTCCAATACAGGGGAGCACCGGGGAGCTGTTTTTT. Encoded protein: CASSPIQGSTGELFF.

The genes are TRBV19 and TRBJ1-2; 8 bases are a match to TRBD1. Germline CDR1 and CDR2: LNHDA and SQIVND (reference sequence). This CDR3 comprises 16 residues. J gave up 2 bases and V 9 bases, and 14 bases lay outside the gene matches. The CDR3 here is CASRRDGTGGNYGYTF. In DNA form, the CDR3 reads TGTGCCAGCAGGAGAGATGGGACAGGTGGGAACTATGGCTACACCTTC. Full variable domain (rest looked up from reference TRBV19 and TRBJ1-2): DGGITQSPKYLFRKEGQNVTLSCEQNLNHDAMYWYRQDPGQGLRLIYYSQIVNDFQKGDIAEGYSVSREKKESFPLTVTSAQKNPTAFYLCASRRDGTGGNYGYTFGSGTRLTVV.

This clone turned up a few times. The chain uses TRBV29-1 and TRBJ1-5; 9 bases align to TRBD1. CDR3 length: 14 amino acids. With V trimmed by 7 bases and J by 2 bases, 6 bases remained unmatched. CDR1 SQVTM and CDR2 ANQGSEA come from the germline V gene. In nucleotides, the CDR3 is TGCAGCGCTCCCCGACAGGGGGGCAATCAGCCCCAGCATTTT. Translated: CSAPRQGGNQPQHF.

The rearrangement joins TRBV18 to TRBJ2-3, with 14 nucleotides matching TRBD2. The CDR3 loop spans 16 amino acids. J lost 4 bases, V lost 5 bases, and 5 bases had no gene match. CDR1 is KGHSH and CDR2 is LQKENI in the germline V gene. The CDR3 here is CASSSGTSGSADTQYF. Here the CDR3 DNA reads TGTGCCAGCTCATCCGGGACTAGCGGGAGCGCAGATACGCAGTATTTT.

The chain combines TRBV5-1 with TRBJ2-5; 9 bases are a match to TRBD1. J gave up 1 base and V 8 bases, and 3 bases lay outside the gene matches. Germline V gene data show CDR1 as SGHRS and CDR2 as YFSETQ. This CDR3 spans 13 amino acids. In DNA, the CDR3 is TGCGCCAGTTCGACAGGGGGCCAAGAGACCCAGTACTTC. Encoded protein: CASSTGGQETQYF.

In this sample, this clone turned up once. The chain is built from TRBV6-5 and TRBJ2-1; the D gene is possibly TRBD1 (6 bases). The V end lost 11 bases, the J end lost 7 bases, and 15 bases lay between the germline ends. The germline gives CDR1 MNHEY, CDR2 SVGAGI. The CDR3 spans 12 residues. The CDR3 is CAVTGGLNEQFF. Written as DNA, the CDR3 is TGTGCCGTGACAGGCGGTTTGAATGAGCAGTTCTTC.

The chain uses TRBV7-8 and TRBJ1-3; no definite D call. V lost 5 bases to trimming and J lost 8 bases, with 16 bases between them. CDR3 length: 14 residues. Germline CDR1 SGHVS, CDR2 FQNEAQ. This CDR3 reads CASSQDSRSDTIYF. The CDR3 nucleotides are TGTGCCAGCAGCCAGGACTCAAGAAGCGACACCATATATTTT.

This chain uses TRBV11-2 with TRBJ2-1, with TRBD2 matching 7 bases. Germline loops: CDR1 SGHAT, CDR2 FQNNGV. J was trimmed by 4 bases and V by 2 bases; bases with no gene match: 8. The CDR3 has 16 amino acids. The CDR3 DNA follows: TGTGCCAGCAGCTTATCCCTAGCGGAGGGGTACAATGAGCAGTTCTTC. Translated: CASSLSLAEGYNEQFF.

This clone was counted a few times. The CDR3 DNA reads as TGTGCCAGCAGTTTGTGGGCAGGGAGGAATCAGCCCCAGCATTTT. It codes for CASSLWAGRNQPQHF. The V gene is TRBV27, the J gene TRBJ1-5; tentative D call: TRBD1 (5 bases). Trimming stripped 3 bases from V and 4 bases from J, with 13 bases between. This CDR3 contains 15 residues. In germline, CDR1 is MNHEY, CDR2 SMNVEV (reference sequence).

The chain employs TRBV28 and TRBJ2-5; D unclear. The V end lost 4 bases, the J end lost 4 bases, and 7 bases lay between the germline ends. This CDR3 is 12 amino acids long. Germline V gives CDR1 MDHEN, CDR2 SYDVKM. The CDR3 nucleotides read TGTGCCAGCAGTTCGAGCACAGAGACCCAGTACTTC. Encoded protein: CASSSSTETQYF.